These T cell receptor beta chains were read from a single sample in a study of T cell responses to AZD1222 COVID-19 vaccine. The assay was immunoSEQ multiplex PCR, and TCRdb's table has in-frame clones only and misses some. The repertoire holds 90,000 to 150,000 clones, with about nine tenths as singletons. Sample: peripheral blood, taken 28 days after the second AZD1222 dose. These receptors came from an adult who received the AZD1222 COVID-19 vaccine. The CDR3 runs from the conserved cysteine through the conserved F or W. The D gene is left open where the match is weak. Expanded clones get a size class; other rows say once, few or many, or leave the size out.

j_gene,v_gene,d_gene,abundance,CDR3nt,CDR3aa
TRBJ2-7,TRBV4-3,NA,NA,TGCGCCAGCAGCCAAGGCCCAGGGGTCTCCTACGAGCAGTACTTC,CASSQGPGVSYEQYF
TRBJ1-3,TRBV16,NA,few,TGTGCCAGCAGCCAATCTAGAACAGAAGTCTCTGGAAACACCATATATTTT,CASSQSRTEVSGNTIYF
TRBJ2-5,TRBV19,NA,NA,TGTGCCAGTAGTAGGCTCCAAGAGACCCAGTACTTC,CASSRLQETQYF
TRBJ1-5,TRBV19,NA,NA,TGTGCCAGTAGTATTAGACCCGGACGGGGTCGCAATCAGCCCCAGCATTTT,CASSIRPGRGRNQPQHF
TRBJ2-4,TRBV2,NA,once,TGTGCCAGCAGTGAAGGGCGGGGGCAACTAAGATACTTC,CASSEGRGQLRYF
TRBJ1-6,TRBV6-1,NA,NA,TGTGCCAGCAGTGAAAGCCGGGAGGGGATTTCACCCCTCCACTTT,CASSESREGISPLHF
TRBJ1-2,TRBV3-1/TRBV3-2,TRBD1,NA,TGTGCCAGCAGCCGTCTAGGACAGGGAAACTATGGCTACACCTTC,CASSRLGQGNYGYTF
TRBJ1-5,TRBV6-2/TRBV6-3,NA,few,TGTGCCAGCAGTTACCGCCTTGATAGGGTAAATCAGCCCCAGCATTTT,CASSYRLDRVNQPQHF
TRBJ1-1,TRBV7-2,NA,NA,TGTGCCAGCAGCTTAGCGAGCCCCGGGAGTACTGAAGCTTTCTTT,CASSLASPGSTEAFF
TRBJ1-1,TRBV2,NA,NA,TGTGCCAGCAGTGGTGTAGGTCCCTGGGAAGCTTTCTTT,CASSGVGPWEAFF
TRBJ2-5,TRBV6-5,TRBD1,NA,TGTGCCAGCAGTTGGAGGACAGGGGTAGAGACCCAGTACTTC,CASSWRTGVETQYF
TRBJ1-2,TRBV19,NA,NA,TGTGCCAGTTGGGAGAACTATGGCTACACCTTC,CASWENYGYTF
TRBJ2-1,TRBV5-1,NA,NA,TGCGCCAGCAGGCTCGGGTCCCACAATGAGCAGTTCTTC,CASRLGSHNEQFF
TRBJ2-5,TRBV18,NA,NA,TGTGCCAGCTCACCACCGGGGCCCGGAGGGGAGACCCAGTACTTC,CASSPPGPGGETQYF
TRBJ2-2,TRBV5-1,NA,NA,TGCGCCAGCAGCTCGCGGGACCCAGGGAACACCGGGGAGCTGTTTTTT,CASSSRDPGNTGELFF
TRBJ2-7,TRBV14,NA,NA,TGTGCCAGCAGCCCCACGGGGTTCCGCTCCTACGAGCAGTACTTC,CASSPTGFRSYEQYF
TRBJ2-2,TRBV5-1,NA,NA,TGCGCCAGCAGCTCCGACTTATCCACGGCCCCCGGGGAGCTGTTTTTT,CASSSDLSTAPGELFF
TRBJ1-3,TRBV19,NA,few,TGTGCCAGTACCTCACATAGACAGAGCTCTGGAAACACCATATATTTT,CASTSHRQSSGNTIYF
TRBJ1-4,TRBV3-1/TRBV3-2,NA,once,TGTGCCAGCAGCCGCCGGGACCATGACACAAAACTGTTTTTT,CASSRRDHDTKLFF
TRBJ2-2,TRBV7-9,NA,NA,TGTGCCAGCAGCTTAGTAGCTAACGGGGAGCTGTTTTTT,CASSLVANGELFF
TRBJ1-1,TRBV12-5,NA,NA,TGTGCTAGTGCTCAACACAGGGACACTGAAGCTTTCTTT,CASAQHRDTEAFF
TRBJ1-1,TRBV10-2,NA,NA,TGCGCCAGCAGGGGGATTTGGACTGAAGCTTTCTTT,CASRGIWTEAFF
TRBJ1-1,TRBV9,NA,NA,TGTGCCAGCAGCGTAGAAAACAGTGCGTGGATGAACACTGAAGCTTTCTTT,CASSVENSAWMNTEAFF
TRBJ2-7,TRBV30,TRBD2,few,TGTGCCTGGAAGCGTGGCGGGGGGTGGTACGAGCAGTACTTC,CAWKRGGGWYEQYF
TRBJ2-5,TRBV5-1,NA,NA,TGCGCCAGCAGCTTGGGTGGGGGCCAAGAGACCCAGTACTTC,CASSLGGGQETQYF
TRBJ2-2,TRBV7-6,NA,once,TGTGCCAGCAGACAACAGGCCGTGAACACCGGGGAGCTGTTTTTT,CASRQQAVNTGELFF
TRBJ2-3,TRBV11-2,NA,NA,TGTGCCAGCAGCTTGGTCACAGATACGCAGTATTTT,CASSLVTDTQYF
TRBJ1-5,TRBV6-2/TRBV6-3,NA,NA,TGTGCCAGCAGTTACTCAGGGGTCTATAGCAATCAGCCCCAGCATTTT,CASSYSGVYSNQPQHF
TRBJ2-7,TRBV4-1,TRBD2,NA,TGCGCCAGCAGCCAAATCTCCCAGGGAGGGTACGAGCAGTACTTC,CASSQISQGGYEQYF
TRBJ2-3,TRBV4-1,TRBD2,NA,TGCGCCAGCAGCCAAGCTGGGGGACTAGCGGGGTCCACAGATACGCAGTATTTT,CASSQAGGLAGSTDTQYF
TRBJ1-6,TRBV3-1/TRBV3-2,TRBD1,once,TGTGCCAGCAGCCAGGGACAGCCTCTTTCACCCCTCCACTTT,CASSQGQPLSPLHF
TRBJ1-1,TRBV7-2,NA,NA,TGTGCCAGCAGCCCACCAGAGTCGGTAGCTTTCTTT,CASSPPESVAFF
TRBJ1-2,TRBV27,TRBD1,NA,TGTGCCAGCAGTTCAGGGGCAGGGGGTAACTATGGCTACACCTTC,CASSSGAGGNYGYTF
TRBJ2-5,TRBV3-1/TRBV3-2,TRBD2,NA,TGTGCCAGCAGCCAGCCCCAAGGTAGCGGGGGGGGGACCCAGTACTTC,CASSQPQGSGGGTQYF
TRBJ2-5,TRBV3-1/TRBV3-2,TRBD2,NA,TGTGCCAGCAGCCAACGTAGCGGGGGACTAGAGACCCAGTACTTC,CASSQRSGGLETQYF
TRBJ2-7,TRBV2,NA,NA,TGTGCCAGCAGTGAAGTCTACGAGCAGTACTTC,CASSEVYEQYF
TRBJ2-2,TRBV6-6,NA,NA,TGTGCCAGCAGTTACTCCGAAACCGGGGAGCTGTTTTTT,CASSYSETGELFF
TRBJ1-5,TRBV19,NA,NA,TGTGCCAGTAGTATAACGGGGGGCAATCAGCCCCAGCATTTT,CASSITGGNQPQHF
TRBJ2-1,TRBV29-1,NA,NA,TGCAGCGTTGGATGGGGGGGCTTGGCCGAGCAGTTCTTC,CSVGWGGLAEQFF
TRBJ1-2,TRBV11-2,NA,NA,TGTGCCAGCAGCTTAACGGCTCCCAGGTCGGGCTACACCTTC,CASSLTAPRSGYTF
TRBJ2-3,TRBV19,TRBD2,NA,TGTGCCAGTAACCAACTAGCGGGGGCCCTCACAGATACGCAGTATTTT,CASNQLAGALTDTQYF
TRBJ1-3,TRBV9,TRBD1,NA,TGTGCCAGCAGCCTACGAGGGACAGCTGGAAACACCATATATTTT,CASSLRGTAGNTIYF
TRBJ2-5,TRBV5-6,NA,NA,TGTGCCAGCAGCTTGGCGAGTACAGGAGAGACCCAGTACTTC,CASSLASTGETQYF
TRBJ2-2,TRBV7-9,NA,once,TGTGCCAGCAGCTTAAGCGGACTCCTAAACACCGGGGAGCTGTTTTTT,CASSLSGLLNTGELFF
TRBJ1-1,TRBV5-5,NA,few,TGTGCCAGCAGCTTGGACAGGTGGAACACTGAAGCTTTCTTT,CASSLDRWNTEAFF
TRBJ1-1,TRBV24-1,NA,NA,TGTGCCACCAGTGATACGAGGAGGGGGAACACTGAAGCTTTCTTT,CATSDTRRGNTEAFF
TRBJ2-3,TRBV7-3,NA,NA,TGTGCCAGCAGCCGCAACTTCGGAGATACGCAGTATTTT,CASSRNFGDTQYF